A selection of T cell receptor beta chains follows, all from one sample in a study of beta chain features in type 1 diabetes. Only in-frame clones appear in the TCRdb table, and some are missing; sequencing was by immunoSEQ multiplex PCR. The sample has hundreds of thousands of clones; about 15% are singletons. The sample was naive CD4+ T cells from blood. The receptors were sampled from a man aged 30-40 years in good health. The CDR3 runs from the conserved cysteine through the conserved F or W. D genes are given only for firm matches. Some rows have no size entry. The others give once, few or many, or a class for an expanded clone.

J	D	size	V	CDR3	DNA
TRBJ2-1	TRBD2	few	TRBV9	CASSASGYNEQFF	TGTGCCAGCAGCGCTAGCGGTTACAATGAGCAGTTCTTC
TRBJ2-2	.	.	TRBV7-2	CASSSRLYTGELFF	TGTGCCAGCAGCTCAAGACTGTACACCGGGGAGCTGTTTTTT
TRBJ2-1	TRBD2	few	TRBV6-6	CASWLAGSSYNEQFF	TGTGCCAGCTGGCTAGCGGGGAGCTCCTACAATGAGCAGTTCTTC
TRBJ2-5	.	few	TRBV30	CAWSAGGPETQYF	TGTGCCTGGAGTGCTGGAGGGCCGGAGACCCAGTACTTC
TRBJ1-1	TRBD1	.	TRBV7-2	CASSSGTGGLTEAFF	TGTGCCAGCAGCTCAGGGACAGGGGGCCTGACTGAAGCTTTCTTT
TRBJ2-7	.	few	TRBV25-1	CASSLQGFTYEQYF	TGTGCCAGCAGCTTACAGGGTTTCACCTACGAGCAGTACTTC
TRBJ2-3	.	.	TRBV5-1	CASHTGDGDTQYF	TGCGCCAGTCACACCGGGGACGGGGATACGCAGTATTTT
TRBJ2-1	.	many	TRBV30	CACGQRDTLNEQFF	TGTGCCTGCGGGCAGCGGGACACCCTCAATGAGCAGTTCTTC
TRBJ1-3	.	few	TRBV7-2	CASSLEGSAGNTIYF	TGTGCCAGCAGCTTAGAGGGATCGGCTGGAAACACCATATATTTT
TRBJ1-6	TRBD1	few	TRBV7-2	CASSAGQTEVYNSPLHF	TGTGCCAGCAGCGCGGGACAGACGGAGGTGTATAATTCACCCCTCCACTTT
TRBJ1-1	.	few	TRBV6-5	CASSYRDEAFF	TGTGCCAGCAGTTACCGGGACGAAGCTTTCTTT
TRBJ1-6	.	few	TRBV7-2	CASSPVGQDSPLHF	TGTGCCAGCAGCCCCGTGGGGCAGGATTCACCCCTCCACTTT
TRBJ2-3	.	few	TRBV15	CATSRVSATDTQYF	TGTGCCACCAGCAGAGTTTCGGCTACAGATACGCAGTATTTT
TRBJ2-1	.	few	TRBV11-2	CASSSSPMGNWIF	TGTGCCAGCAGTTCCTCCCCTATGGGTAATTGGATCTTC
TRBJ2-5	.	.	TRBV6-5	CASSYSSGAETQYF	TGTGCCAGCAGTTATTCCTCGGGGGCAGAGACCCAGTACTTC
TRBJ2-5	.	.	TRBV5-5	CASSFSVDQETQYF	TGTGCCAGCAGCTTCTCTGTAGACCAAGAGACCCAGTACTTC
TRBJ1-1	.	few	TRBV7-2	CASSSYRDTKNTEAFF	TGTGCCAGCAGCTCCTACCGGGACACCAAGAACACTGAAGCTTTCTTT
TRBJ1-1	.	.	TRBV7-9	CASSLVGGEAFF	TGTGCCAGCAGCTTAGTAGGGGGTGAAGCTTTCTTT
TRBJ2-1	TRBD2	.	TRBV27	CASTPSGSRAEQFF	TGTGCCAGCACTCCTAGCGGGAGTAGGGCTGAGCAGTTCTTC
TRBJ1-1	.	.	TRBV4-3	CASSQAARYTEAFF	TGCGCCAGCAGCCAAGCAGCCAGGTACACTGAAGCTTTCTTT
TRBJ2-1	.	few	TRBV5-1	CASSSHLGDEQFF	TGCGCCAGCAGCTCACATTTGGGGGATGAGCAGTTCTTC
TRBJ2-7	TRBD1	once	TRBV29-1	CSVRQGPYEQYF	TGCAGCGTGAGACAGGGTCCCTACGAGCAGTACTTC
TRBJ2-3	.	.	TRBV7-2	CASSPAASYTQYF	TGTGCCAGCAGCCCCGCTGCCTCTTATACGCAGTATTTT
TRBJ2-3	.	.	TRBV7-2	CASSFAGTQYF	TGTGCCAGCAGCTTTGCTGGTACGCAGTATTTT
TRBJ2-7	.	few	TRBV7-2	CASSLVEVHEQYF	TGTGCCAGCAGCTTAGTTGAGGTCCACGAGCAGTACTTC
TRBJ2-3	.	.	TRBV4-1	CASSQEAAQIRSQYF	TGCGCCAGCAGCCAAGAGGCCGCACAGATACGTTCGCAGTATTTT
TRBJ2-1	.	.	TRBV6-5	CASSYKRFSYNEQFF	TGTGCCAGCAGTTACAAGCGGTTCTCCTACAATGAGCAGTTCTTC
TRBJ2-7	.	few	TRBV15	CATSRSPTSSYEQYF	TGTGCCACCAGCAGATCTCCGACGAGTTCCTACGAGCAGTACTTC
TRBJ2-1	TRBD2	.	TRBV5-1	CASSILSGRRGNEQFF	TGCGCCAGCAGCATACTGAGCGGGAGGCGAGGCAATGAGCAGTTCTTC
TRBJ1-1	.	.	TRBV20-1	CSASTGAEAFF	TGCAGTGCTAGTACCGGGGCTGAAGCTTTCTTT
TRBJ1-2	.	few	TRBV4-3	CASSQDPAGPNYGYTF	TGCGCCAGCAGCCAAGATCCGGCAGGGCCAAACTATGGCTACACCTTC
TRBJ2-5	TRBD2	.	TRBV7-2	CASSLTRGGAKTQYF	TGTGCCAGCAGCCTCACCCGCGGGGGGGCGAAGACCCAGTACTTC
TRBJ2-3	.	.	TRBV7-2	CASSFPGGAGDTQYF	TGTGCCAGCAGCTTTCCTGGGGGGGCCGGAGATACGCAGTATTTT
TRBJ2-1	.	few	TRBV25-1	CASSEINEQFF	TGTGCCAGCAGTGAAATCAATGAGCAGTTCTTC
TRBJ2-3	.	.	TRBV7-2	CASSLVRGPSTDTQYF	TGTGCCAGCAGCTTAGTGCGGGGGCCCTCCACAGATACGCAGTATTTT
TRBJ2-3	TRBD2	few	TRBV7-3	CASSPGTSGAPKYF	TGTGCCAGCAGCCCGGGGACTAGCGGGGCGCCCAAGTATTTT
TRBJ1-1	TRBD1	few	TRBV15	CATSRQGVVNTEAFF	TGTGCCACCAGCAGACAGGGGGTTGTGAACACTGAAGCTTTCTTT
TRBJ2-5	.	few	TRBV18	CASSPPLRETQYF	TGTGCCAGCTCACCACCCCTGAGAGAGACCCAGTACTTC
TRBJ2-5	.	few	TRBV14	CASSQASGGETQYF	TGTGCCAGCAGCCAAGCTTCAGGTGGAGAGACCCAGTACTTC
TRBJ2-2	TRBD2	.	TRBV7-2	CASSVASGGTGELFF	TGTGCCAGCAGCGTGGCTAGCGGGGGCACCGGGGAGCTGTTTTTT
TRBJ2-1	TRBD2	.	TRBV18	CASSPQRASGYNEQFF	TGTGCCAGCTCACCACAACGGGCTAGCGGATACAATGAGCAGTTCTTC
TRBJ2-5	TRBD1	few	TRBV5-4	CASSLVQGQETQYF	TGTGCCAGCAGCTTGGTACAGGGGCAAGAGACCCAGTACTTC
TRBJ2-7	TRBD1	once	TRBV5-1	CASSLTGGTYEQYF	TGCGCCAGCAGCCTGACAGGGGGAACCTACGAGCAGTACTTC
TRBJ2-7	.	few	TRBV7-2	CASSPMGRVYEQYF	TGTGCCAGCAGCCCGATGGGCAGGGTGTACGAGCAGTACTTC
TRBJ1-2	.	few	TRBV7-9	CASSLPQGNYGYTF	TGTGCCAGCAGCTTACCCCAGGGTAACTATGGCTACACCTTC
TRBJ2-3	TRBD2	few	TRBV29-1	CSVELAGSTDTQYF	TGCAGCGTTGAACTAGCGGGTAGCACAGATACGCAGTATTTT
TRBJ2-5	TRBD2	few	TRBV5-4	CASSSDGRSQETQYF	TGTGCCAGCAGCTCGGACGGGAGGTCCCAAGAGACCCAGTACTTC
TRBJ1-1	.	.	TRBV2	CASSYRVSTEAFF	TGTGCCAGCAGTTACAGGGTTTCCACTGAAGCTTTCTTT
TRBJ2-1	.	few	TRBV11-3	CASSTTFGGPKGNEQFF	TGTGCCAGCAGCACCACCTTTGGGGGGCCCAAAGGGAATGAGCAGTTCTTC
TRBJ2-7	.	few	TRBV7-2	CASRLTGYEQYF	TGTGCCAGCAGGCTGACCGGCTACGAGCAGTACTTC
TRBJ1-6	TRBD1	few	TRBV7-2	CASSIDRGGSPLHF	TGTGCCAGCAGCATAGACAGGGGCGGTTCACCCCTCCACTTT